This T cell receptor beta chain comes out of a study of T-cell memory formation after mild COVID-19. Study as a whole: Among the donors, TCR clusters were largely specific to each donor. Findings and limits, study-wide: Pre-infection memory showed some responding clones, and this suggested that cross-reactive memory joined. CD4/CD8 balance held among clones contracting day 15 to 85, and later expanders leaned CD4+. Among contracting clones, CD4+ were mainly CM/EM and CD8+ enriched in EMRA.

This clonotype was picked up a small number of times. Its target is unknown. TCRdb redid the calling of the 5' RACE reads with MiXCR, one entry per CDR3 protein. Of roughly 600,000 distinct CDR3 sequences detected, over 15% appear once; the ten largest clones hold approximately 12%. V was pared by 7 bases and J by 3 bases, with 12 bases between. The CDR3 extends over 14 amino acids. V is TRBV12-3 or TRBV12-4 and J is TRBJ2-2; the D gene could be TRBD1 or TRBD2 (5 bases each). Material: PBMCs or a T cell subset sorted from them (not recorded which). The clonotype originates from an adult woman who had mild COVID-19 (a few samples of this study predate the infection). Cell type and time point are not known. CDR3 protein: CASKSGTHTGELFF. CDR3 coding DNA: TGTGCCAGCAAATCCGGGACCCACACCGGGGAGCTGTTTTTT.